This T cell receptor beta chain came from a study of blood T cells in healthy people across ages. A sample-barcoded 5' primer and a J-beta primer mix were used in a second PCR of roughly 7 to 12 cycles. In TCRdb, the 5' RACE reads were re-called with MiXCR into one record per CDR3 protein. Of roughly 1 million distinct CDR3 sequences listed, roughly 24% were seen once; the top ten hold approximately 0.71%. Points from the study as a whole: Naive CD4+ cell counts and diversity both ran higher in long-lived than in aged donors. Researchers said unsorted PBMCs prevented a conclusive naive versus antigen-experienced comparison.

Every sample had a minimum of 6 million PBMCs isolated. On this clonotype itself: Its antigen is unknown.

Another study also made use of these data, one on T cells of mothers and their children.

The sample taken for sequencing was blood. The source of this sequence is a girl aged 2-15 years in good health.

CDR3 protein: CASPLGDTSSTDTQYF. The CDR3 DNA reads TGTGCCAGCCCTCTGGGGGACACTTCTAGCACAGATACGCAGTATTTT. The chain has TRBV7-2 and TRBJ2-3; D is perhaps TRBD1 (6 bases). V dropped 8 bases and J dropped 0 bases, with 18 bases sitting between them. Per germline, CDR1 SGHTA and CDR2 FQGNSA. The CDR3 extends over 16 amino acids.